Sequencing of this T cell receptor (beta chain) was carried out in a study of cytomegalovirus exposure and HLA in healthy donors. The PCR used 60 Vbeta and 13 Jbeta primers. The protocol was immunoSEQ multiplex PCR, while the TCRdb copy is restricted to in-frame clones and leaves out a portion. The repertoire holds 100,000 to 120,000 clones, 80% seen once, with 6.5% to 7% in the top ten. Between the trimmed V and J ends, which lost 0 bases and 15 bases, there was a span of 16 bases. Germline CDR1 reads SGHTS; CDR2 reads YDEGEE. This CDR3 is 13 amino acids long. The chain recombines TRBV5-8 with TRBJ2-4; D not resolved. Sequencing was done on a sample of PBMCs. This clonotype was obtained from a man aged 30 to 45 in good health and CMV-seropositive. The CDR3 sequence is CASSLVATLGRYF. The CDR3 DNA reads TGTGCCAGCAGCTTGGTGGCGACACTGGGTCGGTACTTC.